The entry below gives a single T cell receptor beta chain sequence along with its context. Its antigen is unidentified. The data derive from a study of T cell responses to AZD1222 COVID-19 vaccine. The study, taken as a whole, reports: Reports say nearly half of spike-specific TCRs go after unmutated variant regions. Only after the peak T cell response were repertoires sampled. Rises in breadth and depth of Spike-specific TCRs came after two AZD1222 doses.

Measured with immunoSEQ multiplex PCR; TCRdb has only the in-frame clones, and not every one. This table holds around 50,000 clones, approximately 91% found once. Trimming at V came to 5 bases and at J to 2 bases, leaving 8 bases not matched to a gene. Looked up from germline, CDR1 is MDHEN and CDR2 is SYDVKM. The CDR3 extends over 15 amino acids. Second-dose intervals near 4 or 12 weeks were combined. V and J are TRBV28 and TRBJ1-2; 7 nucleotides match TRBD1. This TCR was recovered from an adult who received the AZD1222 COVID-19 vaccine. This specimen was peripheral blood, taken 28 days after the second AZD1222 dose. The chain's CDR3 is CASSVSRGENYGYTF. The CDR3 DNA sequence: TGTGCCAGCAGTGTATCCAGGGGGGAAAACTATGGCTACACCTTC.